These 17 T cell receptor beta chains share one sample of origin, sequenced in a study of T cell responses to AZD1222 COVID-19 vaccine. TCRdb's table, derived via immunoSEQ multiplex PCR, lists solely in-frame clones and lacks some. The sample carries just under 85,000 clones, approximately 87% recorded once. The sample in question was peripheral blood, obtained on day 0 of AZD1222 vaccination. These receptors all come from an adult in good health.

J is TRBJ2-1 and V is TRBV5-5; 7 bases are shared with TRBD2. The CDR3 loop spans 13 amino acids. The germline V gene encodes CDR1 SGHKS and CDR2 YYEKEE (reference sequence). V lost 1 base and J lost 8; bases outside the gene matches: 3. The CDR3 coding sequence is TGTGCCAGCAGCTTGTGGGAGGGCCATGAGCAGTTCTTC. Its translation: CASSLWEGHEQFF.

The J gene is TRBJ2-1, the V gene TRBV6-4, with TRBD2 matching 11 bases. The V and J ends lost 2 bases and 5 bases, in that order; junction bases with no gene match: 2. Germline V gene lookup returns CDR1 MRHNA and CDR2 SNTAGT. This CDR3 spans 15 amino acids. The CDR3 DNA sequence: TGTGCCAGCAGTGACGGGACTAGCGGCCACAATGAGCAGTTCTTC. Its translation: CASSDGTSGHNEQFF.

The chain carries TRBV28 and TRBJ2-2; 8 nucleotides match TRBD1. The CDR3 extends over 14 amino acids. With 5 bases clipped from V and 5 bases from J, the junction kept 4 bases outside the gene matches. Germline-derived CDR1 and CDR2 are MDHEN and SYDVKM. CDR3 sequence reads: CASSPYRGTGELFF. The CDR3 DNA follows: TGTGCCAGCAGTCCGTACAGGGGGACCGGGGAGCTGTTTTTT.

This clone was seen once. The V and J genes are TRBV6-6 and TRBJ2-5, with D perhaps assigned TRBD1 or TRBD2 (6 bases each). This CDR3 is 14 amino acids long. In germline, CDR1 is MNHNY, CDR2 SVGAGI (reference sequence). Deletions cut 2 bases from V and 9 bases from J, with 16 bases between. The CDR3 DNA sequence: TGTGCCAGCAGTTACGGACAGACGTCGGGGGCCCAGTACTTC. It is translated as CASSYGQTSGAQYF.

A single count supports this clone. The V gene is TRBV7-9, the J gene TRBJ2-3; D might be TRBD1 or TRBD2, each matching 5 bases. Per germline, CDR1 SEHNR and CDR2 FQNEAQ (reference sequence). V was clipped by 7 bases and J by 6 bases, with 14 bases between them. The length of the CDR3 is 13 residues. CDR3 residues: CASTINEGDTQYF. Written as DNA, the CDR3 is TGTGCCAGCACCATTAATGAGGGGGATACGCAGTATTTT. The full variable domain, its missing parts supplied by reference TRBV7-9 and TRBJ2-3, is DTGVSQNPRHKITKRGQNVTFRCDPISEHNRLYWYRQTLGQGPEFLTYFQNEAQLEKSRLLSDRFSAERPKGSFSTLEIQRTEQGDSAMYLCASTINEGDTQYFGPGTRLTVL.

The chain combines TRBV27 with TRBJ1-2; no clear D. Between the trimmed V and J ends, which lost 2 bases and 3 bases, there was a span of 7 bases. From germline, CDR1 is MNHEY and CDR2 SMNVEV (reference sequence). There are 13 residues in the CDR3. CDR3 DNA: TGTGCCAGCAGTTTAAACACGGACTATGGCTACACCTTC. It encodes CASSLNTDYGYTF.

This chain links TRBV5-1 with TRBJ2-6, with D perhaps TRBD2 (6 bases). Trimming removed 3 bases from V and 0 bases from J, with 7 bases in between. The CDR3 runs 15 residues. CDR1 and CDR2 from the germline V gene are SGHRS and YFSETQ. The CDR3, as DNA: TGCGCCAGCAGCTCCGGGAGCTCTGGGGCCAACGTCCTGACTTTC. It translates to CASSSGSSGANVLTF. The variable domain in full, completed from reference TRBV5-1 and TRBJ2-6, reads KAGVTQTPRYLIKTRGQQVTLSCSPISGHRSVSWYQQTPGQGLQFLFEYFSETQRNKGNFPGRFSGRQFSNSRSEMNVSTLELGDSALYLCASSSGSSGANVLTFGAGSRLTVL.

This chain links TRBV18 with TRBJ1-2; D unresolved. There are 15 residues in the CDR3. Germline V lookup: CDR1 KGHSH, CDR2 LQKENI. V lost 3 bases and J lost 1, with 12 bases in between. CDR3 amino acids: CASSPSAGNNYGYTF. The CDR3 region has the DNA TGTGCCAGCTCACCTTCTGCTGGCAATAACTATGGCTACACCTTC.

The chain links TRBV6-5 to TRBJ2-4; the D gene could be TRBD1 or TRBD2 (5 bases each). Trimming left V 3 bases short and J 1 base short, with 13 bases between. The CDR3 runs 16 residues. Per the germline V gene, CDR1 is MNHEY and CDR2 is SVGAGI. CDR3 sequence: CASSYTGRTAKNIQYF. The DNA for the CDR3 is TGTGCCAGCAGTTATACGGGACGGACGGCCAAAAACATTCAGTACTTC.

The CDR3 loop reads CASSPHLLYSNQPQHF. The DNA for the CDR3 is TGTGCCAGCAGTCCCCACCTACTCTATAGCAATCAGCCCCAGCATTTT. V usage is TRBV6-2 or TRBV6-3 and J usage is TRBJ1-5; no definite D call. The CDR3 covers 16 residues. The germline V gene encodes CDR1 MNHEY and CDR2 SVGEGT. V gave up 5 bases and J gave up 0 bases, with 14 bases separating them.

The genes are TRBV6-1 and TRBJ1-3, with D maybe TRBD1 (5 bases). The CDR3 covers 16 residues. CDR1 and CDR2 from the germline V gene are MNHNS and SASEGT. The V and J ends lost 1 base and 0 bases respectively, with 10 bases between them. The CDR3 is CASSEEWGLSGNTIYF. The CDR3 nucleotides are TGTGCCAGCAGTGAAGAATGGGGCCTCTCTGGAAACACCATATATTTT.

The J gene is TRBJ2-3, the V gene TRBV5-4; TRBD2 matches 11 bases. The germline gives CDR1 SGHNT, CDR2 YYREEE (reference sequence). The CDR3 is 16 residues long. V shed 3 bases, J shed 4 bases, and the junction held 7 bases outside the gene matches. Here the CDR3 reads CASSSRLAGGADTQYF. The DNA of the CDR3 is TGTGCCAGCAGCTCAAGGCTAGCGGGAGGTGCAGATACGCAGTATTTT.

The chain employs TRBV18 and TRBJ2-5, with D possibly TRBD1 on 5 matching bases. This CDR3 region has 13 residues. Deletions cut 4 bases from V and 1 base from J, with 7 bases between. The germline V gene encodes CDR1 KGHSH and CDR2 LQKENI. CDR3 bases: TGTGCCAGCTCACGACAGTTCCAAGAGACCCAGTACTTC. Its protein is CASSRQFQETQYF.

The chain uses TRBV29-1 and TRBJ1-2; D is uncertain. This CDR3 contains 11 residues. CDR1 and CDR2 from the germline V gene are SQVTM and ANQGSEA. The V end lost 2 bases, the J end lost 4 bases, and 5 bases lay between the germline ends. The CDR3 nucleotides read TGCAGCGTTGAATTGAGCTATGGCTACACCTTC. This encodes CSVELSYGYTF.

The chain carries TRBV12-3 or TRBV12-4 and TRBJ1-2; D is undetermined. The CDR3 consists of 13 residues. The V end lost 3 bases, the J end lost 3 bases, and 8 bases lay between the germline ends. The CDR3 reads CASSFGNYYGYTF. Written as DNA, the CDR3 is TGTGCCAGCAGTTTCGGGAACTACTATGGCTACACCTTC.

This chain uses TRBV6-4 with TRBJ2-1, with D hard to call. The CDR3 length is 15 residues. The germline V gene encodes CDR1 MRHNA and CDR2 SNTAGT. The V gene lost 0 bases and the J gene lost 7 bases, with 13 bases spanning the gap. CDR3 in DNA: TGTGCCAGCAGTGACTCAAGCCACCCCCGGAATGAGCAGTTCTTC. This encodes CASSDSSHPRNEQFF.

This chain links TRBV18 with TRBJ2-4, with 10 bases matching TRBD2. This CDR3 spans 16 amino acids. Germline V CDR1 and CDR2: KGHSH, LQKENI. Unmatched junction bases numbered 5, after V lost 0 bases and J lost 6 bases. The CDR3 DNA sequence: TGTGCCAGCTCACCACCTAGCGGGGGGTATGGAAACATTCAGTACTTC. Protein: CASSPPSGGYGNIQYF.